This TCR beta chain was found in a study of T cell repertoires in cytomegalovirus infection. Overall study results and limits: The response measured ex vivo was dominated by TCR beta clonotypes (HLA-C-restricted and CMV-specific).

CDR1 is ENHRY and CDR2 is SYGVKD in the germline V gene. V lost 10 bases, J lost 5 bases, and 10 bases stayed unmatched. The CDR3 contains 14 residues. Only a few counts were recorded for this clonotype. Its antigen is unidentified. TCRdb independently ran MiXCR on the reads; one entry per CDR3 protein. The data show about 46,000 distinct CDR3 sequences, 20% to 25% seen once. This sequence originates from a human donor in good health (CMV status not recorded). Some clones in this sample may be carry-over from other donors' samples. Source material: PBMCs, sequenced either directly or after in vitro stimulation (not recorded which). The chain has TRBV10-3 and TRBJ2-3; TRBD2 aligns across 9 bases. This CDR3 reads CATRRGGLEDTQYF. CDR3 DNA: TGTGCCACTCGGCGGGGGGGCTTAGAAGATACGCAGTATTTT.